These 12 T cell receptor beta chains originate from one sample sequenced in a study of Ad26.COV2.S vaccination and SARS-CoV-2 variants. TCRdb's table, derived via immunoSEQ multiplex PCR, lists solely in-frame clones and lacks some. The sample includes hundreds of thousands of clones, around 86% of them seen just once. Treatment defined: around 19 received Ad26.COV2.S at low or high dose, single or two shots; about 5 received placebo; per-sample allocation not given. Vaccine and placebo recipients were sampled on day 63 after the first injection. The sequencing here drew on peripheral blood, taken in a trial of Ad26.COV2.S vaccine versus placebo. Receptor source: a person aged 18 to 65 who received the Ad26.COV2.S COVID-19 vaccine or a placebo.

This sequence joins TRBV27 and TRBJ1-6; D is uncertain. V lost 7 bases to trimming and J lost 10 bases, with 11 bases between them. Germline CDR1 reads MNHEY; CDR2 reads SMNVEV (reference sequence). The CDR3 spans 12 residues. The CDR3 DNA reads TGTGCCAGCACCTCAGGTCACTCACCCCTCCACTTT. This codes for CASTSGHSPLHF.

This sequence joins TRBV6-2 or TRBV6-3 and TRBJ1-1; unclear D gene. V lost 2 bases, J lost 0 bases, and 13 bases lay in between. In germline, CDR1 is MNHEY, CDR2 SVGEGT. The CDR3 spans 16 residues. CDR3 DNA: TGTGCCAGCAGTTACCTTCCCGGGATCATGAACACTGAAGCTTTCTTT. This codes for CASSYLPGIMNTEAFF.

A remark on this clone: Different DNA sequences within this sample yield the same CDR3. The V and J genes are TRBV5-4 and TRBJ2-7; D remains ambiguous. Deletions cut 3 bases from V and 0 bases from J, with 1 base between. The CDR3 runs 11 residues. CDR1 SGHNT and CDR2 YYREEE come from the germline V gene (reference sequence). The CDR3 region has the DNA TGTGCCAGCAGCTCCTCCTACGAGCAGTACTTC. Translation gives CASSSSYEQYF.

V and J are TRBV6-6 and TRBJ2-1, with D possibly matching TRBD1 (5 bases). Per germline, CDR1 MNHNY and CDR2 SVGAGI (reference sequence). CDR3 length: 14 amino acids. V was pared by 2 bases and J by 6 bases, with 11 bases between. CDR3 sequence: CASSYTGPPNEQFF. The CDR3 DNA reads TGTGCCAGCAGTTACACAGGCCCCCCCAATGAGCAGTTCTTC.

The V call is TRBV5-1, the J call TRBJ2-3; no firm D call. This CDR3 comprises 15 residues. V gave up 0 bases and J gave up 3 bases, with 11 bases separating them. CDR1 is SGHRS and CDR2 is YFSETQ in the germline V gene. The CDR3 nucleotides are TGCGCCAGCAGCTTGGCCGATACGGTAACAGATACGCAGTATTTT. Translation: CASSLADTVTDTQYF.

The gene calls are TRBV4-2 and TRBJ2-7, with 9 nucleotides matching TRBD1. V was clipped by 3 bases and J by 3 bases; unmatched bases: 12. Looked up from germline, CDR1 is LGHNA and CDR2 is YNFKEQ. This CDR3 spans 17 amino acids. The DNA for the CDR3 is TGTGCCAGCAGCCAGGCCACCCGGGACAGGGCTAACTACGAGCAGTACTTC. Protein: CASSQATRDRANYEQYF.

This clone was recorded only once. V usage is TRBV5-1 and J usage is TRBJ2-5, with D maybe TRBD2 (5 bases). Trimming removed 5 bases at V and 5 bases at J, with 19 bases between. This CDR3 contains 15 residues. From germline, CDR1 is SGHRS and CDR2 YFSETQ. CDR3 in amino acids: CASSTYSGVLETQYF. The CDR3 region has the DNA TGCGCCAGCAGTACCTATTCCGGGGTCTTGGAGACCCAGTACTTC.

The V gene is TRBV9, the J gene TRBJ2-3; TRBD1 agrees at 9 bases. With 0 bases clipped from V and 1 base from J, the junction kept 9 bases outside the gene matches. Germline-derived CDR1 and CDR2 are SGDLS and YYNGEE. This CDR3 spans 18 amino acids. The CDR3 region is CASSVAPQGAGGTDTQYF. CDR3 nucleotide sequence: TGTGCCAGCAGCGTAGCCCCACAGGGGGCCGGGGGCACAGATACGCAGTATTTT. Full variable domain (rest looked up from reference TRBV9 and TRBJ2-3): DSGVTQTPKHLITATGQRVTLRCSPRSGDLSVYWYQQSLDQGLQFLIQYYNGEERAKGNILERFSAQQFPDLHSELNLSSLELGDSALYFCASSVAPQGAGGTDTQYFGPGTRLTVL.

This rearrangement joins TRBV5-1 to TRBJ1-2; 9 positions agree with TRBD1. This CDR3 region has 15 residues. Per germline, CDR1 SGHRS and CDR2 YFSETQ. The J segment lost 4 bases and the V segment lost 4 bases, leaving 8 bases of the junction unmatched. The CDR3 DNA is TGCGCCAGCAGCGTTGGGACAGGGAGCGGCTATGGCTACACCTTC. Translation: CASSVGTGSGYGYTF.

V and J are TRBV2 and TRBJ2-2, with no clear D. Germline CDR1 reads SNHLY; CDR2 reads FYNNEI. The germline V and J ends were trimmed by 6 bases and 7 bases, with 6 bases remaining between them. The CDR3 has 11 amino acids. This chain's CDR3 is CASRGFGELFF. The CDR3 region has the DNA TGTGCCAGCAGGGGTTTCGGGGAGCTGTTTTTT.

The gene calls are TRBV5-1 and TRBJ1-5; no firm D call. This CDR3 spans 13 amino acids. Germline V gives CDR1 SGHRS, CDR2 YFSETQ. Trimming stripped 7 bases from V and 3 bases from J, with 11 bases between. This CDR3 reads CASASGPNQPQHF. CDR3 in DNA: TGCGCCAGCGCCTCCGGGCCCAATCAGCCCCAGCATTTT. Using reference TRBV5-1 and TRBJ1-5 for the parts outside the CDR3, the full variable domain is KAGVTQTPRYLIKTRGQQVTLSCSPISGHRSVSWYQQTPGQGLQFLFEYFSETQRNKGNFPGRFSGRQFSNSRSEMNVSTLELGDSALYLCASASGPNQPQHFGDGTRLSIL.

The chain recombines TRBV18 with TRBJ2-6; the D is unclear. Germline V gives CDR1 KGHSH, CDR2 LQKENI. CDR3 length: 20 amino acids. Trimming took off 0 bases at V and 0 bases at J, with 18 bases between the two ends. The CDR3 coding sequence is TGTGCCAGCTCACCACCCAGCTTAGCAGTTAGGTCCTCTGGGGCCAACGTCCTGACTTTC. Translated: CASSPPSLAVRSSGANVLTF.